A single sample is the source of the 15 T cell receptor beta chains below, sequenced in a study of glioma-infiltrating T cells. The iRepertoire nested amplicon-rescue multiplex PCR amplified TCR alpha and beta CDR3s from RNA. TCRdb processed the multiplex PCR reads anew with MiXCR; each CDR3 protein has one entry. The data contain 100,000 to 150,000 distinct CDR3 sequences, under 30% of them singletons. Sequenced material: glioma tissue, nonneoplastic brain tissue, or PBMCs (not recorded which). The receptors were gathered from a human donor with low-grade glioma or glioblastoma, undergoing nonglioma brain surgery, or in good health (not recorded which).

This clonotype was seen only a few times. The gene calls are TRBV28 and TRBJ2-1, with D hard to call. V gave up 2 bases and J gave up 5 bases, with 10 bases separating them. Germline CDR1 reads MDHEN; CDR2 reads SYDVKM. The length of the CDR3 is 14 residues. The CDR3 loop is CASSLPPSNNEQFF. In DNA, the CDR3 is TGTGCCAGCAGTTTACCACCCTCTAACAATGAGCAGTTCTTC.

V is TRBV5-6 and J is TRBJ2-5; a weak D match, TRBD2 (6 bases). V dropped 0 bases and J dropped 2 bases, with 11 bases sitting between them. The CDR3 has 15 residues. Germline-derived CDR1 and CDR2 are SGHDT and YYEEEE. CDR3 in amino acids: CASSLVPGLQETQYF. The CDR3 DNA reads TGTGCCAGCAGCTTGGTCCCGGGACTGCAAGAGACCCAGTACTTC.

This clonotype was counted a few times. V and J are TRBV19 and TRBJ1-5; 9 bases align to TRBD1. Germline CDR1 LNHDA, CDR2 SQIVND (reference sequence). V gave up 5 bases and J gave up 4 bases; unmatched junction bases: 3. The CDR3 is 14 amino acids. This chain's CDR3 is CASSRDRGNQPQHF. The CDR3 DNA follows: TGTGCCAGTAGTCGTGACAGGGGGAATCAGCCCCAGCATTTT. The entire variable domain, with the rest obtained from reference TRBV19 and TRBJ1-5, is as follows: DGGITQSPKYLFRKEGQNVTLSCEQNLNHDAMYWYRQDPGQGLRLIYYSQIVNDFQKGDIAEGYSVSREKKESFPLTVTSAQKNPTAFYLCASSRDRGNQPQHFGDGTRLSIL.

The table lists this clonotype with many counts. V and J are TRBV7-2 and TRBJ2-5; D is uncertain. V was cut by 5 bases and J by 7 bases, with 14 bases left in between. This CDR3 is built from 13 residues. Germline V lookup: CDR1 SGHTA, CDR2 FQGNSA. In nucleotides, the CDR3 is TGTGCCAGCAGCCCAGCGTTTGGCGGGACCCAGTACTTC. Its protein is CASSPAFGGTQYF. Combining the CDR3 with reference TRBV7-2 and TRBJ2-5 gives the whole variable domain GAGVSQSPSNKVTEKGKDVELRCDPISGHTALYWYRQSLGQGLEFLIYFQGNSAPDKSGLPSDRFSAERTGGSVSTLTIQRTQQEDSAVYLCASSPAFGGTQYFGPGTRLLVL.

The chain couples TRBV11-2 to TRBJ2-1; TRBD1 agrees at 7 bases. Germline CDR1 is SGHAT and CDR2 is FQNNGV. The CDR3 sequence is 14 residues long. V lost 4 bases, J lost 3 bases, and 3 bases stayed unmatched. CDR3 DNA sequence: TGTGCCAGCAGCTCGGGACAGATCTACAATGAGCAGTTCTTC. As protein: CASSSGQIYNEQFF.

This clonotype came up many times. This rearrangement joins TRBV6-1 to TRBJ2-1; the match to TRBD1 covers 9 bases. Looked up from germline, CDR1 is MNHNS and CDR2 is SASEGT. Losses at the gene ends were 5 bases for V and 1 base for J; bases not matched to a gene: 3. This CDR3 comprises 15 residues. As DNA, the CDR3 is TGTGCCAGCAGTACCGACAGGGGGTCCTACAATGAGCAGTTCTTC. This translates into CASSTDRGSYNEQFF.

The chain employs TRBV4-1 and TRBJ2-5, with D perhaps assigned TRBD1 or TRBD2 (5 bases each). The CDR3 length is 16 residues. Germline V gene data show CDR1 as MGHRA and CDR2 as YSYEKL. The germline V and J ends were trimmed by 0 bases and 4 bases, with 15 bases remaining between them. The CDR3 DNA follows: TGCGCCAGCAGCCAAGATTGGGACCCCCGGCGAGAGACCCAGTACTTC. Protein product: CASSQDWDPRRETQYF.

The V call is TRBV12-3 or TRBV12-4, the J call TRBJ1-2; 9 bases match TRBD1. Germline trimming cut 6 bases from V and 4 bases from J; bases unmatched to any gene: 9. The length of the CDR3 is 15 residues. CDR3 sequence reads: CASRRGQGKIYGYTF. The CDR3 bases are TGTGCCAGCAGGCGAGGACAGGGGAAAATCTATGGCTACACCTTC.

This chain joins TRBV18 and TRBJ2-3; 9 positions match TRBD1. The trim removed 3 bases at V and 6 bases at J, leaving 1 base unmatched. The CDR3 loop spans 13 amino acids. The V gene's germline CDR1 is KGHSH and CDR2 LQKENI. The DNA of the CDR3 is TGTGCCAGCTCACCTGGGACAGGGGATACGCAGTATTTT. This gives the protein CASSPGTGDTQYF.

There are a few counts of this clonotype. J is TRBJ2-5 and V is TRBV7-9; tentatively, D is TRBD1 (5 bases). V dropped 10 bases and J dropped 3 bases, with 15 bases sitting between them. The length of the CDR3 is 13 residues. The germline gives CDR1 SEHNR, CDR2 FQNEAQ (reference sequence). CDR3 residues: CATPTDREETQYF. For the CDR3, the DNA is TGTGCCACACCCACCGACAGAGAAGAGACCCAGTACTTC.

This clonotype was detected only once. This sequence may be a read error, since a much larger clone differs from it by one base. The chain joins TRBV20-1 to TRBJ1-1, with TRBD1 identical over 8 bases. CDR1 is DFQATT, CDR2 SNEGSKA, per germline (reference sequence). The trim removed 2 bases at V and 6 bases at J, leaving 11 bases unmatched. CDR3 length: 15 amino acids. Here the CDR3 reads CSARLTGGRTAEAFF. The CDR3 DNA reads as TGCAGTGCTAGACTAACAGGGGGTAGGACGGCTGAAGCTTTCTTT.

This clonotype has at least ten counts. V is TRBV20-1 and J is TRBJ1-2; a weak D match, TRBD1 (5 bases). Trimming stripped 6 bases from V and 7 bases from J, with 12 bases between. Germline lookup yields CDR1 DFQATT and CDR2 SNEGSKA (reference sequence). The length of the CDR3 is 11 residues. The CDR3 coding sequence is TGCAGTGCCACAAGGGGTTTTGGCTACACCTTC. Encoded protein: CSATRGFGYTF.

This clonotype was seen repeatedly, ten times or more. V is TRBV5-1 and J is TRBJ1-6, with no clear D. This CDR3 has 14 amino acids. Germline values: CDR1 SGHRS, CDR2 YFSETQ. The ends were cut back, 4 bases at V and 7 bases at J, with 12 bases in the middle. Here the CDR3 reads CASSTTGLNSPLHF. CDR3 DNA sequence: TGCGCCAGCAGCACGACGGGATTGAATTCACCCCTCCACTTT.

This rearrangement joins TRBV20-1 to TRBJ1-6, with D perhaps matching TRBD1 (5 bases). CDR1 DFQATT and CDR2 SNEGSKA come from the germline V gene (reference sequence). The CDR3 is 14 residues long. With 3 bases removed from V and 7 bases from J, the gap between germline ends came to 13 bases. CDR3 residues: CSASLGPQNSPLHF. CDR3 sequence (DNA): TGCAGTGCTAGCCTGGGACCGCAGAATTCACCCCTCCACTTT.

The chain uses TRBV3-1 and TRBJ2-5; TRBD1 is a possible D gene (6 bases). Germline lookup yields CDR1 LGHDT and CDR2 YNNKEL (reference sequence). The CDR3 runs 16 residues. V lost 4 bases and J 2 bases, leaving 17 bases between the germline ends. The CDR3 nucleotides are TGTGCCAGCAGCCTACCGATAGGAAGGGGGCAAGAGACCCAGTACTTC. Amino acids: CASSLPIGRGQETQYF.